The 29 T cell receptor beta chains presented below share a single source sample, sequenced in a study of shared clonotypes between healthy human individuals. Clones were read by immunoSEQ multiplex PCR, and TCRdb kept only the in-frame ones, dropping some. The table lists about 1 million clones, about 80% of them singletons, with about 1.5% in the top ten. Sample: memory CD4+ T cells sorted from blood. As to subset: CD45RA-negative fraction. These receptors were taken from a man younger than 35 in good health.

The V gene is TRBV7-9, the J gene TRBJ1-6; D is possibly TRBD1 (5 bases). The CDR3 length is 15 residues. Germline lookup yields CDR1 SEHNR and CDR2 FQNEAQ (reference sequence). Between the trimmed V and J ends, which lost 4 bases and 7 bases, there was a span of 14 bases. The CDR3 region is CASSSLAGENSPLHF. Written as DNA, the CDR3 is TGTGCCAGCAGCTCCCTAGCGGGGGAAAATTCACCCCTCCACTTT. Variable domain in full (rest from reference TRBV7-9 and TRBJ1-6): DTGVSQNPRHKITKRGQNVTFRCDPISEHNRLYWYRQTLGQGPEFLTYFQNEAQLEKSRLLSDRFSAERPKGSFSTLEIQRTEQGDSAMYLCASSSLAGENSPLHFGNGTRLTVT.

The rearrangement uses TRBV19 and TRBJ2-2; D is unclear. The CDR3 covers 13 residues. V was cut by 3 bases and J by 7 bases, with 9 bases left in between. Germline assignment: CDR1 LNHDA and CDR2 SQIVND (reference sequence). CDR3 protein: CASSILPIGELFF. CDR3 bases: TGTGCCAGTAGTATCCTCCCAATCGGGGAGCTGTTTTTT.

The CDR3 is CAISEGQGGVYEQYF. The CDR3 nucleotides read TGTGCCATCAGTGAAGGACAGGGTGGGGTGTACGAGCAGTACTTC. V usage is TRBV10-3 and J usage is TRBJ2-7; 8 bases match TRBD1. CDR3 length: 15 residues. V trimming: 3 bases; J trimming: 4 bases; junction bases outside the gene matches: 8. The germline V gene has CDR1 ENHRY and CDR2 SYGVKD.

This chain links TRBV2 with TRBJ1-4; no definite D call. The ends were cut back, 1 base at V and 8 bases at J, with 14 bases in the middle. Germline V lookup: CDR1 SNHLY, CDR2 FYNNEI. This CDR3 is built from 15 residues. CDR3 amino acids: CASSEGGGGGEKLFF. CDR3 DNA sequence: TGTGCCAGCAGTGAAGGGGGTGGTGGAGGGGAAAAACTGTTTTTT.

This clone was counted a few times. This chain joins TRBV27 and TRBJ1-1, with unresolved D. Germline CDR1 reads MNHEY; CDR2 reads SMNVEV (reference sequence). CDR3 length equals 13 residues. Between the trimmed V and J ends, which lost 6 bases and 3 bases, there was a span of 11 bases. CDR3 DNA sequence: TGTGCCAGCAGGCCCATGCGGGACACTGAAGCTTTCTTT. This encodes CASRPMRDTEAFF.

The chain has TRBV6-1 and TRBJ1-5; maybe TRBD1 (5 bases). The CDR3 contains 15 residues. Trimming cost V 0 bases and J 3 bases, with 9 bases left between them. Germline CDR1 and CDR2: MNHNS and SASEGT. CDR3 DNA: TGTGCCAGCAGTGAAGCCTGGGGCTCCAATCAGCCCCAGCATTTT. Translation: CASSEAWGSNQPQHF.

This clone is a singleton in its sample. The rearrangement links TRBV6-1 to TRBJ1-1; 10 bases are shared with TRBD1. The CDR3 is 15 residues long. V lost 4 bases to trimming and J lost 0 bases; unmatched junction nucleotides: 2. Germline lookup yields CDR1 MNHNS and CDR2 SASEGT. CDR3 DNA: TGTGCCAGCAGTGTGGGACAGGGGATGAACACTGAAGCTTTCTTT. The encoded protein is CASSVGQGMNTEAFF.

The rearrangement links TRBV18 to TRBJ2-2; the D gene is possibly TRBD1 (6 bases). Germline CDR1 KGHSH, CDR2 LQKENI. The CDR3 has 14 amino acids. V was trimmed by 6 bases and J by 2 bases, leaving 10 bases between them. The CDR3 sequence: CASSRDKNTGELFF. CDR3 nucleotides: TGTGCCAGCTCTCGGGACAAAAACACCGGGGAGCTGTTTTTT. The full variable domain, in which reference TRBV18 and TRBJ2-2 provide the parts outside the CDR3, is NAGVMQNPRHLVRRRGQEARLRCSPMKGHSHVYWYRQLPEEGLKFMVYLQKENIIDESGMPKERFSAEFPKEGPSILRIQQVVRGDSAAYFCASSRDKNTGELFFGEGSRLTVL.

Comment on this clone: Other DNA sequences in this specimen translate into the identical CDR3. The chain uses TRBV5-1 and TRBJ2-3; 7 nucleotides agree with TRBD1. The CDR3 totals 15 residues. V trimming: 0 bases; J trimming: 2 bases; junction bases outside the gene matches: 3. The V gene's germline CDR1 is SGHRS and CDR2 YFSETQ. The CDR3 nucleotides are TGCGCCAGCAGCTTGGGACAGGGTATCACAGATACGCAGTATTTT. Protein sequence: CASSLGQGITDTQYF.

V gene TRBV29-1 combines with J gene TRBJ2-1, with D perhaps matching TRBD1 or TRBD2 (5 bases each). CDR1 is SQVTM, CDR2 ANQGSEA, per germline. Trimming took 2 bases from V and 1 from J, leaving 12 bases between them. The CDR3 runs 15 residues. The CDR3 protein is CSVELRGPSYNEQFF. CDR3 bases: TGCAGCGTTGAACTTCGGGGACCATCCTACAATGAGCAGTTCTTC.

The genes are TRBV5-1 and TRBJ2-5; no clear D gene. This CDR3 region has 18 residues. V was cut by 2 bases and J by 0 bases, with 20 bases left in between. Germline CDR1 SGHRS, CDR2 YFSETQ. The CDR3 spells CASSLNPFVPEYQETQYF. The CDR3 DNA reads TGCGCCAGCAGCTTAAACCCCTTCGTCCCTGAGTACCAAGAGACCCAGTACTTC.

The rearrangement uses TRBV18 and TRBJ2-3; weak D call: TRBD2 (5 bases). The ends were cut back, 3 bases at V and 4 bases at J, with 11 bases in the middle. Germline values: CDR1 KGHSH, CDR2 LQKENI. CDR3 length equals 14 residues. DNA for the CDR3: TGTGCCAGCTCACCGCTGAGTAGCGCAGATACGCAGTATTTT. Translation: CASSPLSSADTQYF.

V gene TRBV19 combines with J gene TRBJ1-1; D is ambiguous. The CDR3 runs 15 residues. Germline CDR1 is LNHDA and CDR2 is SQIVND (reference sequence). The V gene lost 7 bases and the J gene lost 1 base, with 16 bases spanning the gap. The CDR3 is CASTGQALKNTEAFF. The CDR3 DNA sequence: TGTGCCAGTACCGGTCAGGCACTCAAGAACACTGAAGCTTTCTTT.

This clone was counted only a few times. V is TRBV11-1 and J is TRBJ1-6; D is undetermined. The germline gives CDR1 SGHAT, CDR2 FQDESV (reference sequence). The CDR3 consists of 15 residues. Trimming cost V 1 base and J 10 bases, with 14 bases left between them. The chain's CDR3 is CASSLEPGRKSPLHF. The CDR3 DNA is TGTGCCAGCAGCTTAGAGCCGGGAAGGAAATCACCCCTCCACTTT.

This chain joins TRBV15 and TRBJ2-3, with no clear D. Germline V gives CDR1 LNHNV, CDR2 YYDKDF (reference sequence). The CDR3 spans 17 residues. Trimming pared 3 bases from V and 2 bases from J, leaving 18 bases between. CDR3 in DNA: TGTGCCACCAGCAGCCCGTTGGCAGGACCTTACACAGATACGCAGTATTTT. Its translation is CATSSPLAGPYTDTQYF.

This clone was picked up a small number of times. The rearrangement joins TRBV5-5 to TRBJ2-1; 7 bases map to TRBD2. Per germline, CDR1 SGHKS and CDR2 YYEKEE (reference sequence). V lost 3 bases and J lost 0; bases outside the gene matches: 3. The CDR3 has 15 amino acids. The CDR3 DNA reads TGTGCCAGCAGCTCGGGAGGCCGCTCCTACAATGAGCAGTTCTTC. The encoded protein is CASSSGGRSYNEQFF.

The count of this clone is one. The chain uses TRBV27 and TRBJ1-1, with TRBD1 as a possible D gene (5 bases). From germline, CDR1 is MNHEY and CDR2 SMNVEV (reference sequence). The CDR3 runs to 15 residues. V was cut by 2 bases and J by 1 base, with 11 bases left in between. The CDR3: CASSLTGQGNTEAFF. The CDR3 DNA reads as TGTGCCAGCAGTTTAACGGGGCAAGGGAACACTGAAGCTTTCTTT.

J is TRBJ1-6 and V is TRBV25-1; a weak D match, TRBD1 (6 bases). The CDR3 runs 13 residues. The V gene lost 8 bases and the J gene lost 6 bases, with 11 bases spanning the gap. The germline V gene has CDR1 MGHDK and CDR2 SYGVNS. CDR3 nucleotides: TGTGCCAGCGCGGGGGGCTTTAATTCACCCCTCCACTTT. It specifies CASAGGFNSPLHF.

The gene calls are TRBV15 and TRBJ2-5; 9 positions agree with TRBD1. This CDR3 has 14 amino acids. The V gene's germline CDR1 is LNHNV and CDR2 YYDKDF (reference sequence). V lost 7 bases to trimming and J lost 7 bases; unmatched junction nucleotides: 10. The DNA for the CDR3 is TGTGCCACCAAACCGGGACAGGGCGAGCGGACCCAGTACTTC. Its protein product is CATKPGQGERTQYF.

V is TRBV10-3 and J is TRBJ1-1, with 11 bases that match TRBD1. The CDR3 covers 13 residues. CDR1 is ENHRY, CDR2 SYGVKD, per germline. J lost 7 bases, V lost 7 bases, and 5 bases had no gene match. The CDR3 reads CAIISGTGGEAFF. CDR3 nucleotide sequence: TGTGCCATCATCTCGGGGACAGGGGGTGAAGCTTTCTTT.

V is TRBV10-2 and J is TRBJ2-3; 8 bases are a match to TRBD1. Per the germline V gene, CDR1 is WSHSY and CDR2 is SAAADI. This CDR3 has 15 amino acids. The ends lost 5 bases at V and 4 bases at J; junction bases unmatched: 8. CDR3 sequence (DNA): TGCGCCAGCAGTCCGGACAGGGCGGGCGCAGATACGCAGTATTTT. Protein: CASSPDRAGADTQYF.

The chain recombines TRBV30 with TRBJ1-1; weak D call: TRBD1 (5 bases). V was cut by 1 base and J by 11 bases, with 14 bases left in between. The CDR3 covers 12 residues. The germline V gene encodes CDR1 GTSNPN and CDR2 SVGIG (reference sequence). CDR3 sequence (DNA): TGTGCCTGGAGTGCCCTCGGGGGAGTGGCTTTCTTT. As protein: CAWSALGGVAFF.

This clone has ten or more counts. V usage is TRBV18 and J usage is TRBJ2-1; D gene ambiguous. V lost 4 bases and J lost 7, with 8 bases in between. Germline CDR1 is KGHSH and CDR2 is LQKENI. This CDR3 region has 12 residues. The chain's CDR3 is CASSRRPNEQFF. The CDR3 DNA follows: TGTGCCAGCTCACGACGACCGAATGAGCAGTTCTTC.

The chain uses TRBV11-2 and TRBJ2-1, with D possibly TRBD2 on 7 matching bases. V dropped 5 bases and J dropped 9 bases, with 8 bases sitting between them. Germline assignment: CDR1 SGHAT and CDR2 FQNNGV. The CDR3 loop spans 11 amino acids. The CDR3 coding sequence is TGTGCCAGCAGCAGGGGGGGTGAGCAGTTCTTC. Protein: CASSRGGEQFF.

V is TRBV29-1 and J is TRBJ2-5, with 8 bases aligning to TRBD1. V shed 7 bases and J 1 base; nucleotides not matched to a gene: 5. Germline CDR1 SQVTM, CDR2 ANQGSEA. This CDR3 region has 13 residues. CDR3: CSGTDRAQETQYF. As DNA, the CDR3 is TGCAGCGGCACGGACAGGGCCCAAGAGACCCAGTACTTC.

The chain links TRBV6-1 to TRBJ2-3, with a weak D call TRBD1 (6 bases). V lost 8 bases, J lost 2 bases, and 17 bases lay in between. This CDR3 has 15 residues. Germline V gene sequence: CDR1 MNHNS, CDR2 SASEGT. The CDR3 spells CASGKFTGNTDTQYF. CDR3 DNA: TGTGCCAGCGGAAAGTTTACAGGGAACACAGATACGCAGTATTTT.

The chain links TRBV9 to TRBJ2-2, with D possibly matching TRBD2 (5 bases). The CDR3 is 14 residues long. Looked up from germline, CDR1 is SGDLS and CDR2 is YYNGEE. V was trimmed by 4 bases and J by 6 bases, leaving 13 bases between them. CDR3 nucleotide sequence: TGTGCCAGCAGCACCAGATCTAGCCCCGGGGAGCTGTTTTTT. As protein: CASSTRSSPGELFF.

This clone turned up a few times. The V call is TRBV29-1, the J call TRBJ1-1; no clear D. Trimming stripped 7 bases from V and 1 base from J, with 13 bases between. The CDR3 is 13 residues long. Germline-derived CDR1 and CDR2 are SQVTM and ANQGSEA. CDR3 loop: CSAERQANTEAFF. The CDR3 nucleotides are TGCAGCGCAGAGAGGCAGGCGAACACTGAAGCTTTCTTT.

This clone was counted many times. The chain joins TRBV29-1 to TRBJ1-1; 7 positions agree with TRBD1. V shed 7 bases and J 7 bases; nucleotides not matched to a gene: 15. Germline values: CDR1 SQVTM, CDR2 ANQGSEA. The CDR3 covers 14 residues. The CDR3 DNA reads TGCAGCGGACAGGGAACCTCTCGCCAGGTTGAAGCTTTCTTT. Translating it yields CSGQGTSRQVEAFF.